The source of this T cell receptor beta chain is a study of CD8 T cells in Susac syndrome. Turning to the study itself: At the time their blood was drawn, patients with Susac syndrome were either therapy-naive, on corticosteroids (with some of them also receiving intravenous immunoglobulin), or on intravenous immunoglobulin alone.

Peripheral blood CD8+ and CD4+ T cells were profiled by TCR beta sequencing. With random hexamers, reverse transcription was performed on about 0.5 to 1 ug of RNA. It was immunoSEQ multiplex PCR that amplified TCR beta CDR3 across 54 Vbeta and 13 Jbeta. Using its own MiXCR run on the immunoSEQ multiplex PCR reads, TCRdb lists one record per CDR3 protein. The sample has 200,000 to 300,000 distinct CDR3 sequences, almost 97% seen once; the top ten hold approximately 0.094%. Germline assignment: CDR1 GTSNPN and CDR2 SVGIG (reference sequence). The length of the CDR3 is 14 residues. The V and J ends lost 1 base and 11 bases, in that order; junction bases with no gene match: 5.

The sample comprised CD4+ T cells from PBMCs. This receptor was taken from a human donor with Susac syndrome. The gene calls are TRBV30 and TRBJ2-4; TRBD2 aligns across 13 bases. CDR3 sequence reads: CAWSATSGRALQYF. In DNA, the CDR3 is TGTGCCTGGAGTGCCACTAGCGGGAGGGCCCTTCAGTACTTC.